The subject of this entry is one T cell receptor (beta chain). The V end was cut by 4 bases, the J end by 0 bases, with 16 bases between. The CDR3 is 16 amino acids. Germline V lookup: CDR1 SGHTS, CDR2 YDEGEE. The data originate from a study of blood T cell repertoires in COVID-19. As for the study in general: Acute-phase and convalescent COVID-19 samples originated in the United States, Italy and Spain. PBMCs, B-cell-depleted T cells, or T cells provided the cDNA or gDNA that made up the material.

As processed by the authors: Amplified reference gene primers provided the basis for estimating nucleated cell counts. Clones were sequenced by immunoSEQ multiplex PCR, and TCRdb holds only the in-frame ones, with some missing. V, J and clone size derive from that table, while D and trimming were established from the DNA sequence. The sample comprises under 95,000 clones, about three quarters of which are singletons, and approximately 5.8% rests with the top ten. The clonotype originates from a man aged 45-65 years with active or convalescent COVID-19. Sequenced sample: peripheral blood. The V call is TRBV5-8, the J call TRBJ1-1; maybe TRBD1 (6 bases). The CDR3 spells CASSRTVGLMNTEAFF. CDR3 nucleotide sequence: TGTGCCAGCAGCAGGACAGTGGGCCTTATGAACACTGAAGCTTTCTTT. The full variable domain, rest sourced from reference TRBV5-8 and TRBJ1-1, is EAGVTQSPTHLIKTRGQQATLRCSPISGHTSVYWYQQALGLGLQFLLWYDEGEERNRGNFPPRFSGRQFPNYSSELNVNALELEDSALYLCASSRTVGLMNTEAFFGQGTRLTVV.